This passage covers 22 T cell receptor beta chains from one sample sequenced in a study of OX40 agonist ivuxolimab in advanced cancers. Assay: immunoSEQ multiplex PCR; the TCRdb copy retains only in-frame clones and omits some. This repertoire shows 55,000 to 70,000 clones, about 82% found once; its top ten account for approximately 2.6%. The starting material was CD4+ or CD8+ T cells sorted from blood, obtained in a trial of the OX40 agonist ivuxolimab. Receptors originate from an adult with an advanced solid tumor such as melanoma, head and neck, liver or kidney cancer.

The chain links TRBV28 to TRBJ1-5, with 8 nucleotides matching TRBD1. From germline, CDR1 is MDHEN and CDR2 SYDVKM. This CDR3 spans 16 amino acids. After removal of 3 bases from V and 2 bases from J, the junction contained 6 bases not matched to a gene. Written as DNA, the CDR3 is TGTGCCAGCAGTTTGGGCAGGGGGCTTGGCAATCAGCCCCAGCATTTT. Its translation is CASSLGRGLGNQPQHF.

The chain uses TRBV19 and TRBJ2-3; weak D call: TRBD1 (5 bases). Germline lookup yields CDR1 LNHDA and CDR2 SQIVND (reference sequence). The CDR3 is made up of 14 amino acids. V gave up 3 bases and J gave up 6 bases, with 13 bases separating them. This CDR3 reads CASSMLDRADTQYF. CDR3 coding DNA: TGTGCCAGTAGTATGTTAGACAGAGCGGATACGCAGTATTTT.

The gene calls are TRBV5-1 and TRBJ2-7, with unresolved D. This CDR3 comprises 12 residues. V was shortened by 3 bases and J by 2 bases, with 6 bases between the two germline ends. From germline, CDR1 is SGHRS and CDR2 YFSETQ. In DNA form, the CDR3 reads TGCGCCAGCAGCTCGGGCCCCTACGAGCAGTACTTC. Its protein is CASSSGPYEQYF. Variable domain in full (rest from reference TRBV5-1 and TRBJ2-7): KAGVTQTPRYLIKTRGQQVTLSCSPISGHRSVSWYQQTPGQGLQFLFEYFSETQRNKGNFPGRFSGRQFSNSRSEMNVSTLELGDSALYLCASSSGPYEQYFGPGTRLTVT.

The chain is built from TRBV15 and TRBJ1-6, with 8 bases that match TRBD1. The germline V gene has CDR1 LNHNV and CDR2 YYDKDF (reference sequence). This CDR3 has 14 residues. With V trimmed by 1 base and J by 7 bases, 0 bases remained unmatched. CDR3 residues: CATSRGQGNSPLHF. For the CDR3, the DNA is TGTGCCACCAGCAGAGGACAGGGGAATTCACCCCTCCACTTT.

The chain carries TRBV28 and TRBJ1-6, with D uncertain. This CDR3 is built from 13 residues. Germline CDR1 and CDR2: MDHEN and SYDVKM. The ends were cut back, 5 bases at V and 3 bases at J, with 5 bases in the middle. The CDR3 DNA reads as TGTGCCAGCAGTCCCAACTATAATTCACCCCTCCACTTT. Protein sequence: CASSPNYNSPLHF.

The J gene is TRBJ1-1, the V gene TRBV28, with 7 bases fitting TRBD1. Trimming took 2 bases from V and 5 from J; bases not matched to a gene: 11. This CDR3 is 16 amino acids long. In germline, CDR1 is MDHEN, CDR2 SYDVKM. The CDR3 protein is CASSLPWQGGRTEAFF. The DNA for the CDR3 is TGTGCCAGCAGTTTACCTTGGCAGGGGGGGAGGACTGAAGCTTTCTTT.

The rearrangement links TRBV10-3 to TRBJ1-1; a weak D match, TRBD1 (6 bases). CDR1 is ENHRY, CDR2 SYGVKD, per germline. Between the trimmed V and J ends, which lost 0 bases and 1 base, there was a span of 12 bases. The CDR3 covers 16 residues. The CDR3 nucleotides are TGTGCCATCAGTGAGTCTGGGGGCCAACAGAACACTGAAGCTTTCTTT. It yields the protein CAISESGGQQNTEAFF.

The rearrangement links TRBV7-2 to TRBJ1-6; D ambiguous. CDR1 and CDR2 from the germline V gene are SGHTA and FQGNSA. V lost 2 bases and J lost 7, with 6 bases in between. The CDR3 covers 13 residues. The DNA for the CDR3 is TGTGCCAGCAGCTTAAGCCCCAATTCACCCCTCCACTTT. It specifies CASSLSPNSPLHF.

The chain joins TRBV4-3 to TRBJ1-2, with D hard to call. CDR1 is LGHNA, CDR2 YSLEER, per germline. V lost 0 bases to trimming and J lost 8 bases, with 10 bases between them. The CDR3 has 13 residues. The CDR3 here is CASSQEEGGGYTF. The CDR3 DNA follows: TGCGCCAGCAGCCAAGAAGAGGGAGGGGGCTACACCTTC.

This clone came up once. The chain is built from TRBV5-1 and TRBJ2-1; 7 bases agree with TRBD1. This CDR3 region has 13 residues. Germline lookup yields CDR1 SGHRS and CDR2 YFSETQ. Germline trimming cut 4 bases from V and 10 bases from J; bases unmatched to any gene: 8. CDR3 amino acids: CASSKGDRPEQFF. CDR3 bases: TGCGCCAGCAGCAAGGGGGACAGACCCGAGCAGTTCTTC.

This clone was found a few times. This sample also contains other DNA sequences that code for the same CDR3. This chain uses TRBV20-1 with TRBJ1-2; D ambiguous. V lost 7 bases to trimming and J lost 3 bases, with 9 bases between them. There are 11 residues in the CDR3. Germline-derived CDR1 and CDR2 are DFQATT and SNEGSKA (reference sequence). The CDR3 DNA reads as TGCAGTGTACGGGAATACTATGGCTACACCTTC. It translates to CSVREYYGYTF.

This clone is a singleton in its sample. The V gene is TRBV19, the J gene TRBJ2-1, with D possibly matching TRBD2 (6 bases). Per the germline V gene, CDR1 is LNHDA and CDR2 is SQIVND (reference sequence). With 3 bases removed from V and 0 bases from J, the gap between germline ends came to 18 bases. The CDR3 totals 18 residues. This chain's CDR3 is CASSIGGIAATSYNEQFF. CDR3 bases: TGTGCCAGTAGTATCGGTGGAATAGCGGCTACCTCCTACAATGAGCAGTTCTTC.

The chain carries TRBV6-5 and TRBJ1-5; 7 nucleotides align to TRBD1. The length of the CDR3 is 15 residues. The V and J ends lost 6 bases and 3 bases, in that order; junction bases with no gene match: 8. Germline V lookup: CDR1 MNHEY, CDR2 SVGAGI. In nucleotides, the CDR3 is TGTGCCAGCAGGCTACAGGGGAGCAACAATCAGCCCCAGCATTTT. It translates to CASRLQGSNNQPQHF.

The chain has TRBV9 and TRBJ1-2; D unresolved. Germline V gene lookup returns CDR1 SGDLS and CDR2 YYNGEE. The germline V and J ends were trimmed by 1 base and 9 bases, with 10 bases remaining between them. CDR3 length equals 12 residues. The CDR3 DNA follows: TGTGCCAGCAGCGTAAATCGGGGTAGCTACACCTTC. Its translation: CASSVNRGSYTF.

The rearrangement uses TRBV5-6 and TRBJ1-6, with 9 positions matching TRBD1. Germline CDR1 reads SGHDT; CDR2 reads YYEEEE. Trimming cost V 6 bases and J 10 bases; bases outside gene matches: 5. This CDR3 comprises 13 residues. The CDR3 sequence: CASKGQGRSPLHF. CDR3 nucleotides: TGTGCCAGCAAGGGACAGGGAAGGTCACCCCTCCACTTT.

J is TRBJ1-5 and V is TRBV21-1. TRBV21-1 is a pseudogene locus. CDR3 length equals 15 residues. The CDR3 loop reads CASSKANSRRQPQHF. The CDR3 DNA reads as TGTGCCAGCAGCAAAGCGAATTCGAGGCGTCAGCCCCAGCATTTT.

The chain recombines TRBV5-4 with TRBJ1-4; weak D call: TRBD1 (6 bases). V gave up 3 bases and J gave up 0 bases, with 9 bases separating them. The CDR3 is made up of 15 amino acids. Germline values: CDR1 SGHNT, CDR2 YYREEE (reference sequence). For the CDR3, the DNA is TGTGCCAGCAGCTCACCAGGGGCAACTAATGAAAAACTGTTTTTT. Translation gives CASSSPGATNEKLFF.

V is TRBV25-1 and J is TRBJ2-3, with 9 bases matching TRBD2. CDR1 and CDR2 from the germline V gene are MGHDK and SYGVNS. J lost 3 bases, V lost 3 bases, and 4 bases had no gene match. The CDR3 covers 15 residues. The CDR3 sequence is CASSDRLAGTDTQYF. The CDR3 DNA sequence: TGTGCCAGCAGTGATCGGCTAGCGGGGACAGATACGCAGTATTTT.

This rearrangement joins TRBV6-5 to TRBJ2-7; no clear D gene. From germline, CDR1 is MNHEY and CDR2 SVGAGI. Trimming left V 0 bases short and J 4 bases short, with 7 bases between. The CDR3 has 13 amino acids. As DNA, the CDR3 is TGTGCCAGCAGTTACTCGGCGTTTTACGAGCAGTACTTC. This sequence encodes CASSYSAFYEQYF.

J is TRBJ1-1 and V is TRBV5-8; D gene ambiguous. The V gene lost 4 bases and the J gene lost 3 bases, with 13 bases spanning the gap. Germline V gives CDR1 SGHTS, CDR2 YDEGEE. This CDR3 is built from 14 residues. CDR3 in DNA: TGTGCCAGCAGCCACACCGCGGGGTACACTGAAGCTTTCTTT. This translates into CASSHTAGYTEAFF.

This clone has more than one count but fewer than ten. Written as DNA, the CDR3 is TGTGCCAGCTCCAGAGGGGGGCAATCCTACGAGCAGTACTTC. Its translation is CASSRGGQSYEQYF. J is TRBJ2-7 and V is TRBV7-2; D tentatively fits TRBD1 or TRBD2 (6 bases each). CDR1 SGHTA and CDR2 FQGNSA come from the germline V gene. V was cut by 8 bases and J by 1 base, with 15 bases left in between. The CDR3 has 14 amino acids. Full variable domain (missing parts from reference TRBV7-2 and TRBJ2-7): GAGVSQSPSNKVTEKGKDVELRCDPISGHTALYWYRQSLGQGLEFLIYFQGNSAPDKSGLPSDRFSAERTGGSVSTLTIQRTQQEDSAVYLCASSRGGQSYEQYFGPGTRLTVT.

The chain employs TRBV28 and TRBJ2-7, with no clear D. V lost 8 bases and J lost 2, with 19 bases in between. CDR1 and CDR2 from the germline V gene are MDHEN and SYDVKM. The CDR3 totals 15 residues. CDR3 protein: CASGPNPINPYEQYF. Here the CDR3 DNA reads TGTGCCAGCGGGCCGAACCCCATAAACCCCTACGAGCAGTACTTC.